What follows are 7 T cell receptor beta chains derived from one specimen sequenced in a study of OX40 agonist ivuxolimab in advanced cancers. The repertoire was sequenced with immunoSEQ multiplex PCR; TCRdb's copy has only in-frame clones and lacks some. The sample shows under 85,000 clones, just over 90% of them seen only once. Sample: CD4+ or CD8+ T cells sorted from blood, taken in a trial of the OX40 agonist ivuxolimab. These receptors originate from an adult with an advanced solid tumor such as melanoma, head and neck, liver or kidney cancer.

The V gene is TRBV7-2, the J gene TRBJ2-5, with 9 bases fitting TRBD2. The CDR3 totals 14 residues. After removal of 5 bases from V and 4 bases from J, the junction contained 5 bases not matched to a gene. Per germline, CDR1 SGHTA and CDR2 FQGNSA. The CDR3 DNA is TGTGCCAGCAGCGGCGGGAGGGCCGGAGAGACCCAGTACTTC. Protein: CASSGGRAGETQYF.

This clone was seen a few times. V and J are TRBV4-3 and TRBJ1-6; TRBD1 agrees at 9 bases. J gave up 9 bases and V 3 bases, and 6 bases lay outside the gene matches. Per the germline V gene, CDR1 is LGHNA and CDR2 is YSLEER. CDR3 length: 15 residues. DNA of the CDR3: TGCGCCAGCAGCCAGCTACAGGGGGCAAGTTCACCCCTCCACTTT. It codes for CASSQLQGASSPLHF.

This rearrangement joins TRBV27 to TRBJ2-3, with D possibly TRBD1 on 5 matching bases. The CDR3 runs 15 residues. Germline assignment: CDR1 MNHEY and CDR2 SMNVEV (reference sequence). The V end was cut by 4 bases, the J end by 0 bases, with 11 bases between. Written as DNA, the CDR3 is TGTGCCAGCAGTTCCCGGACAACTAGCACAGATACGCAGTATTTT. Residues: CASSSRTTSTDTQYF.

The chain uses TRBV19 and TRBJ2-2; 7 nucleotides match TRBD1. The germline V gene encodes CDR1 LNHDA and CDR2 SQIVND (reference sequence). After removal of 4 bases from V and 5 bases from J, the junction contained 7 bases not matched to a gene. CDR3 length equals 15 residues. CDR3: CASSRTGWRTGELFF. The CDR3 DNA is TGTGCCAGTAGTAGGACAGGATGGAGGACCGGGGAGCTGTTTTTT.

This clone was counted once. The V gene is TRBV5-4, the J gene TRBJ2-2; D is uncertain. The CDR3 runs to 14 residues. Germline V CDR1 and CDR2: SGHNT, YYREEE (reference sequence). V was trimmed by 4 bases and J by 4 bases, leaving 11 bases between them. The CDR3 DNA is TGTGCCAGCAGCCGATTAGATTCCACCGGGGAGCTGTTTTTT. Translation gives CASSRLDSTGELFF.

The V gene is TRBV7-6, the J gene TRBJ2-1; 8 bases fit TRBD2. CDR1 is SGHVS, CDR2 FNYEAQ, per germline. Losses at the gene ends were 7 bases for V and 1 base for J; bases not matched to a gene: 9. The CDR3 is 16 residues long. The CDR3 bases are TGTGCCAGCACCTCGGTAGCGGGAAGGTCCTACAATGAGCAGTTCTTC. This sequence encodes CASTSVAGRSYNEQFF.

The chain links TRBV7-2 to TRBJ1-2; 9 positions match TRBD1. Germline V gene data show CDR1 as SGHTA and CDR2 as FQGNSA. The CDR3 spans 15 residues. After removal of 5 bases from V and 4 bases from J, the junction contained 8 bases not matched to a gene. CDR3 nucleotides: TGTGCCAGCAGCACCGGACAGGGGCTCAGCTATGGCTACACCTTC. Its protein product is CASSTGQGLSYGYTF.